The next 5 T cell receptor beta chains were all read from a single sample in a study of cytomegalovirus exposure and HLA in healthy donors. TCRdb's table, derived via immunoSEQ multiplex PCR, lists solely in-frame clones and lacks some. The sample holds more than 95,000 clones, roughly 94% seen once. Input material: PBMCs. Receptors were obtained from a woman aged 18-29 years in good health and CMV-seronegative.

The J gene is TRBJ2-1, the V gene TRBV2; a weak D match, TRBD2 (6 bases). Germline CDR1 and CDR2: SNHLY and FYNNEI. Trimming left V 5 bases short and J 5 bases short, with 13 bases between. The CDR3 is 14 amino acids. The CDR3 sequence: CASSTGLGNNEQFF. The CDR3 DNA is TGTGCCAGCAGTACGGGACTCGGAAACAATGAGCAGTTCTTC.

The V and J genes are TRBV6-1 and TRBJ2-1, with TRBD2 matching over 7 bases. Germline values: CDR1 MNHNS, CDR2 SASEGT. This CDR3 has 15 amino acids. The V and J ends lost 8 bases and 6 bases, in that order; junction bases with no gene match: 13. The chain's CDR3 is CASEWGTTRTNEQFF. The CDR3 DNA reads TGTGCCAGCGAATGGGGGACTACAAGGACCAATGAGCAGTTCTTC.

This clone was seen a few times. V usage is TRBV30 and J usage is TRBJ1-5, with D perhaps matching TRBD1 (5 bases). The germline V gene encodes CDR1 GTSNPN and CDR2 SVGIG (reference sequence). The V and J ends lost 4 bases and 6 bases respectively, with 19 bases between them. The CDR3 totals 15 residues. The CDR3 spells CAWKTGDGSLQPQHF. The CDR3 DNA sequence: TGTGCCTGGAAAACTGGGGACGGGAGCCTTCAGCCCCAGCATTTT.

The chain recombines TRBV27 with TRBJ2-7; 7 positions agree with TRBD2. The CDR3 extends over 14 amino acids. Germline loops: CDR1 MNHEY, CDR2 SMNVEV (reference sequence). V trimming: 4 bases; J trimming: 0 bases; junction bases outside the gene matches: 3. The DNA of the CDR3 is TGTGCCAGCAGTTCGGCGGGAGCCTCCTACGAGCAGTACTTC. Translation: CASSSAGASYEQYF.

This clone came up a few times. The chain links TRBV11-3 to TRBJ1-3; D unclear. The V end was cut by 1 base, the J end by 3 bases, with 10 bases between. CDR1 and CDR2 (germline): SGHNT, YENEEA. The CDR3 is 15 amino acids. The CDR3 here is CASSLGTESGNTIYF. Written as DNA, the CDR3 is TGTGCCAGCAGCTTAGGTACAGAGAGTGGAAACACCATATATTTT. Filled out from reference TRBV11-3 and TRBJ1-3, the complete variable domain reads EAGVVQSPRYKIIEKKQPVAFWCNPISGHNTLYWYLQNLGQGPELLIRYENEEAVDDSQLPKDRFSAERLKGVDSTLKIQPAELGDSAVYLCASSLGTESGNTIYFGEGSWLTVV.